This T cell receptor (beta chain) was retrieved from a study of graft-versus-host responses after intestinal transplantation. On the study more broadly: Induction using anti-thymocyte globulin, followed by tacrolimus and steroids for roughly 3 years, was given to all recipients.

Measured with immunoSEQ multiplex PCR; TCRdb has only the in-frame clones, and not every one. Here the sample spans around 84,000 clones, around 86% being singletons. The V and J ends lost 4 bases and 3 bases respectively, with 13 bases between them. Germline loops: CDR1 SGHTA, CDR2 FQGNSA. The CDR3 sequence is 14 residues long. In the case of this clone: Its antigen is undetermined.

Whole-study findings and limits: Peak circulating GvH clone levels were associated with early post-transplant HvG declines. Allografts of patients with graft-donor T cell macrochimerism showed high graft-versus-host to host-versus-graft clone ratios. Recipient marrow contained GvH clones, some of which appeared first in ileum or blood.

The chain joins TRBV7-2 to TRBJ2-7, with D hard to call. The origin of this receptor is a human donor who received an intestinal transplant. The sequencing used unstimulated CD8+ T cells sorted from spleen or lymph node cells, collected before intestinal transplant. The CDR3: CASSSLGNFYEQYF. Written as DNA, the CDR3 is TGTGCCAGCAGCTCCCTAGGTAATTTCTACGAGCAGTACTTC. Together with reference TRBV7-2 and TRBJ2-7, the CDR3 gives the full variable domain: GAGVSQSPSNKVTEKGKDVELRCDPISGHTALYWYRQSLGQGLEFLIYFQGNSAPDKSGLPSDRFSAERTGGSVSTLTIQRTQQEDSAVYLCASSSLGNFYEQYFGPGTRLTVT.